Below, 32 T cell receptor beta chains from the same sample are listed, as sequenced in a study of blood T cells in healthy people across ages. Using a J-beta primer mix together with a sample-barcoded 5' primer, a second PCR was run for roughly 6 to 11 cycles. TCRdb re-called the 5' RACE reads through MiXCR, storing one row per CDR3 protein. The profile shows approximately 1,000,000 distinct CDR3 sequences, more than 35% of them singletons. The sample was blood. These receptors were collected from a woman between 55 and 75 years old in good health.

The chain is built from TRBV6-6 and TRBJ2-1; 10 bases line up with TRBD2. Germline V CDR1 and CDR2: MNHNY, SVGAGI (reference sequence). This CDR3 spans 12 amino acids. The junction had 2 bases not matched to a gene; V was cut back by 6 bases and J by 9 bases. CDR3: CASRLAGSEQFF. For the CDR3, the DNA is TGTGCCAGCAGACTAGCGGGAAGTGAGCAGTTCTTC.

The V gene is TRBV14, the J gene TRBJ1-2, with D perhaps TRBD1 (6 bases). The CDR3 loop spans 13 amino acids. Germline-derived CDR1 and CDR2 are SGHDN and FVKESK. Trimming pared 4 bases from V and 4 bases from J, leaving 10 bases between. CDR3: CASSRRDTYGYTF. The CDR3 bases are TGTGCCAGCAGCCGCCGGGACACCTATGGCTACACCTTC.

Notes on this clonotype: The junction and the germline gene differ at one end; a read error may be behind it. The gene calls are TRBV29-1 and TRBJ2-3; 9 positions agree with TRBD2. CDR3 size: 16 residues. Germline V lookup: CDR1 SQVTM, CDR2 ANQGSEA. CDR3 sequence: CGVEGISGGHTDTQYF. In DNA, the CDR3 is TGCGGCGTTGAAGGCATTAGCGGGGGACACACAGATACGCAGTATTTT.

In DNA, the CDR3 is TGTGCCAGCAGTTTAGCGGGACTAGCGCACCAAGAGACCCAGTACTTC. This encodes CASSLAGLAHQETQYF. This chain links TRBV12-3 or TRBV12-4 with TRBJ2-5; 10 bases fit TRBD2. Losses at the gene ends were 0 bases for V and 0 bases for J; bases not matched to a gene: 1. The CDR3 sequence is 16 residues long.

The V call is TRBV12-3 or TRBV12-4, the J call TRBJ2-7; TRBD2 aligns across 9 bases. This CDR3 spans 15 amino acids. V lost 4 bases and J lost 11; bases outside the gene matches: 15. CDR3 in amino acids: CASSSLGTSIRGEYF. CDR3 in DNA: TGTGCCAGCAGTTCCCTTGGGACTAGCATAAGGGGAGAGTACTTC.

This rearrangement joins TRBV20-1 to TRBJ2-4; D could derive from TRBD1 or TRBD2 (5 bases each). V was cut by 6 bases and J by 1 base, with 10 bases left in between. Germline assignment: CDR1 DFQATT and CDR2 SNEGSKA (reference sequence). This CDR3 is 13 amino acids long. CDR3 amino acids: CSAVGEAKNIQYF. The CDR3 nucleotides read TGCAGTGCCGTGGGGGAGGCCAAAAACATTCAGTACTTC.

This clonotype was detected a few times. The chain joins TRBV28 to TRBJ1-2; a weak D match, TRBD1 (5 bases). The germline CDR1 and CDR2 sequences are MDHEN and SYDVKM. V was pared by 5 bases and J by 4 bases, with 17 bases between. The CDR3 sequence is 15 residues long. CDR3 nucleotides: TGTGCCAGCAGTAAAAGGGACCTACTTGGCTATGGCTACACCTTC. This gives the protein CASSKRDLLGYGYTF.

The chain is built from TRBV7-8 and TRBJ2-4; D gene unclear. The CDR3 spans 14 residues. Per the germline V gene, CDR1 is SGHVS and CDR2 is FQNEAQ. Trimming removed 2 bases from V and 4 bases from J, with 9 bases in between. As DNA, the CDR3 is TGTGCCAGCAGCTTAAAACGCGGTAAAAACATTCAGTACTTC. Its translation is CASSLKRGKNIQYF.

The V call is TRBV12-3 or TRBV12-4, the J call TRBJ2-7, with D perhaps TRBD1 (6 bases). The germline V and J ends were trimmed by 5 bases and 3 bases, with 14 bases remaining between them. The CDR3 has 14 residues. In DNA, the CDR3 is TGTGCCAGCAGTCAGGGCAGGGGAATCTACGAGCAGTACTTC. Protein product: CASSQGRGIYEQYF.

V is TRBV11-2 and J is TRBJ2-3; D is undetermined. V was clipped by 4 bases and J by 8 bases, with 7 bases between them. The length of the CDR3 is 11 residues. Looked up from germline, CDR1 is SGHAT and CDR2 is FQNNGV. The CDR3 is CASSSRCTQYF. Written as DNA, the CDR3 is TGTGCCAGCAGCTCGAGGTGTACGCAGTATTTT.

The table lists this clonotype with a few counts. J is TRBJ2-5 and V is TRBV29-1, with D possibly matching TRBD2 (6 bases). The J call may be in error: the DNA end matches TRBJ2-7 better. CDR3 size: 13 residues. CDR1 and CDR2 from the germline V gene are SQVTM and ANQGSEA. CDR3 DNA: TGCAACCGACTCGGGGCGGGAATCTACGAGCAGTACTTC. Protein product: CNRLGAGIYEQYF.

This clonotype occurred a few times. The chain joins TRBV29-1 to TRBJ2-3; D is unresolved. CDR1 and CDR2 (germline): SQVTM, ANQGSEA. Trimming took off 6 bases at V and 6 bases at J, with 10 bases between the two ends. The CDR3 is made up of 11 amino acids. The chain's CDR3 is CSVPLGDTQYF. CDR3 in DNA: TGCAGCGTCCCATTGGGTGATACGCAGTATTTT.

About this clonotype: Its ends do not fully match the called genes, so a read error is possible. This chain links TRBV2 with TRBJ2-5; no reliable D call. The CDR3 is 13 residues long. Germline V gives CDR1 SNHLY, CDR2 FYNNEI. This chain's CDR3 is CASNGDYQETQYF. The CDR3 coding sequence is TGTGCCAGCAATGGGGATTACCAGGAGACCCAGTACTTC.

In this sample, this clonotype turned up a few times. The V gene is TRBV6-2 or TRBV6-3, the J gene TRBJ2-1, with TRBD1 identical over 7 bases. The CDR3 consists of 12 residues. Trimming at V came to 6 bases and at J to 6 bases, leaving 2 bases not matched to a gene. Germline V lookup: CDR1 MNHEY, CDR2 SVGEGT. CDR3 in amino acids: CASRRTGNEQFF. The CDR3 DNA sequence: TGTGCCAGCAGAAGGACAGGCAATGAGCAGTTCTTC.

J is TRBJ2-7 and V is TRBV7-2; 7 bases fit TRBD2. Germline CDR1 reads SGHTA; CDR2 reads FQGNSA. CDR3 length equals 15 residues. The ends lost 5 bases at V and 10 bases at J; junction bases unmatched: 17. CDR3 loop: CASSRDYLRQEIQYF. The DNA of the CDR3 is TGTGCCAGCAGCCGGGACTACCTAAGACAAGAGATCCAGTACTTC.

This clonotype was found a few times. The rearrangement uses TRBV29-1 and TRBJ1-1; tentatively, D is TRBD1 (6 bases). Germline CDR1 SQVTM, CDR2 ANQGSEA. This CDR3 contains 14 residues. V lost 5 bases and J lost 4, with 17 bases in between. CDR3 in DNA: TGCAGCGTTAATGAGGGGGGTCAACTCACTGAAGCTTTCTTT. It translates to CSVNEGGQLTEAFF.

The V and J genes are TRBV6-7 and TRBJ2-1; TRBD2 agrees at 13 bases. TRBV6-7 carries the ORF label, with uncertain function. With V trimmed by 2 bases and J by 4 bases, 14 bases remained unmatched. This CDR3 spans 20 amino acids. The CDR3 nucleotides are TGTGCCAGCAGTTACCCCACCGGGACTAGCGGGAAGAGGGGTTACAATGAGCAGTTCTTC. It is translated as CASSYPTGTSGKRGYNEQFF.

The genes are TRBV10-3 and TRBJ2-7; 9 bases line up with TRBD1. In germline, CDR1 is ENHRY, CDR2 SYGVKD. CDR3 length equals 15 residues. V was clipped by 10 bases and J by 0 bases; unmatched bases: 10. Here the CDR3 reads CATSLGQGSSYEQYF. The CDR3, as DNA: TGTGCCACCAGCCTGGGACAGGGAAGCTCCTACGAGCAGTACTTC.

This clonotype occurred a few times. Sequence at one end of the junction differs from germline and may be a read error. V is TRBV9 and J is TRBJ2-1, with a tentative D call TRBD2 (5 bases). The length of the CDR3 is 15 residues. Germline V lookup: CDR1 SGDLS, CDR2 YYNGEE. CDR3 sequence: CASSVAAVSYNEQFF. The CDR3, as DNA: TGTGCCAGTAGCGTAGCAGCGGTCTCCTACAATGAGCAGTTCTTC.

V usage is TRBV27 and J usage is TRBJ2-7; 11 bases map to TRBD1. This CDR3 is built from 13 residues. The germline V gene has CDR1 MNHEY and CDR2 SMNVEV (reference sequence). V dropped 10 bases and J dropped 3; count of bases not matched to a gene: 5. CDR3 amino acids: CATRGQGVYEQYF. The DNA for the CDR3 is TGTGCCACCCGGGGACAGGGGGTCTACGAGCAGTACTTC.

This clonotype was picked up many times. The chain has TRBV12-3 or TRBV12-4 and TRBJ2-7, with D perhaps TRBD1 (6 bases). The CDR3 consists of 14 residues. V lost 5 bases and J 1 base, leaving 12 bases between the germline ends. For the CDR3, the DNA is TGTGCCAGCAGTCTTCAGGGGCCTTCCTACGAGCAGTACTTC. This gives the protein CASSLQGPSYEQYF.

This clonotype was found a few times. The chain joins TRBV15 to TRBJ1-2; the D is unclear. V was pared by 0 bases and J by 2 bases, with 10 bases between. CDR3 length: 15 amino acids. Germline V gene data show CDR1 as LNHNV and CDR2 as YYDKDF (reference sequence). The CDR3 loop is CATSREDAPNYGYTF. The DNA of the CDR3 is TGTGCCACCAGCAGAGAGGATGCGCCGAACTATGGCTACACCTTC. Full variable domain (missing parts from reference TRBV15 and TRBJ1-2): DAMVIQNPRYQVTQFGKPVTLSCSQTLNHNVMYWYQQKSSQAPKLLFHYYDKDFNNEADTPDNFQSRRPNTSFCFLDIRSPGLGDTAMYLCATSREDAPNYGYTFGSGTRLTVV.

This clonotype was seen once. V and J are TRBV12-3 or TRBV12-4 and TRBJ2-2; D tentatively fits TRBD1 or TRBD2 (5 bases each). V was trimmed by 1 base and J by 4 bases, leaving 10 bases between them. This CDR3 has 15 residues. CDR3 DNA sequence: TGTGCCAGCAGTTTAGTTCGGGGCCCCACCGGGGAGCTGTTTTTT. Protein sequence: CASSLVRGPTGELFF.

This clonotype was counted a few times. The chain has TRBV9 and TRBJ2-1, with 7 bases identical to TRBD2. The CDR3 has 18 amino acids. Germline V gene data show CDR1 as SGDLS and CDR2 as YYNGEE. V was clipped by 0 bases and J by 2 bases; unmatched bases: 11. The DNA for the CDR3 is TGTGCCAGCAGCGTAGCACCCCAAGGGCGGGGGACCTACAATGAGCAGTTCTTC. Translated, it gives CASSVAPQGRGTYNEQFF.

The chain employs TRBV5-1 and TRBJ2-7; D is possibly TRBD1 (5 bases). Germline-derived CDR1 and CDR2 are SGHRS and YFSETQ. Trimming left V 2 bases short and J 2 bases short, with 11 bases between. The CDR3 length is 14 residues. CDR3 in DNA: TGCGCCAGCAGCTTTTCAGGGCCCACCTACGAGCAGTACTTC. Protein product: CASSFSGPTYEQYF.

The V gene is TRBV29-1, the J gene TRBJ2-7, with 11 bases that match TRBD1. The CDR3 runs 13 residues. Germline loops: CDR1 SQVTM, CDR2 ANQGSEA. V trimming: 4 bases; J trimming: 5 bases; junction bases outside the gene matches: 4. CDR3 residues: CSVGRTGGNEQYF. The CDR3 DNA sequence: TGCAGCGTTGGGAGGACAGGGGGCAACGAGCAGTACTTC.

Turning to this clonotype: Germline is not matched at one junction end, which may reflect a read error. The chain links TRBV6-5 to TRBJ2-5; D ambiguous. Per the germline V gene, CDR1 is MNHEY and CDR2 is SVGAGI. The CDR3 loop spans 15 amino acids. The CDR3 is CASSLISGKSETQYF. The DNA of the CDR3 is TGCGCCAGCAGTTTAATTTCGGGCAAGTCCGAGACCCAGTACTTC.

This chain joins TRBV4-1 and TRBJ2-7, with 7 bases lining up with TRBD2. Germline values: CDR1 MGHRA, CDR2 YSYEKL. The ends lost 0 bases at V and 6 bases at J; junction bases unmatched: 11. The CDR3 consists of 16 residues. The CDR3 sequence is CASSQEGFSGGSEQYF. The CDR3 bases are TGCGCCAGCAGCCAAGAGGGATTTTCGGGGGGTTCCGAGCAGTACTTC.

This rearrangement joins TRBV20-1 to TRBJ2-7, with 9 bases lining up with TRBD2. The closer fit of TRBJ2-5 to the DNA end suggests the J call may be wrong. CDR3 length equals 14 residues. The germline CDR1 and CDR2 sequences are DFQATT and SNEGSKA (reference sequence). The CDR3 bases are TGCAGTGCTCCGCGGGAGGGCCGAGGCGAGACCCAGTACTTC. This codes for CSAPREGRGETQYF.

This clonotype has only a few counts. The J gene is TRBJ2-3, the V gene TRBV7-8, with TRBD2 matching over 10 bases. Germline loops: CDR1 SGHVS, CDR2 FQNEAQ. V lost 1 base and J lost 0; bases outside the gene matches: 1. The CDR3 covers 16 residues. This CDR3 is CASSLVGLASTDTQYF. The CDR3 coding sequence is TGTGCCAGCAGCTTAGTGGGACTAGCGAGCACAGATACGCAGTATTTT. Drawing the rest from reference TRBV7-8 and TRBJ2-3, the complete variable domain is GAGVSQSPRYKVAKRGQDVALRCDPISGHVSLFWYQQALGQGPEFLTYFQNEAQLDKSGLPSDRFFAERPEGSVSTLKIQRTQQEDSAVYLCASSLVGLASTDTQYFGPGTRLTVL.

This clonotype was seen a handful of times. The chain employs TRBV12-3 or TRBV12-4 and TRBJ2-2, with a weak D call TRBD2 (5 bases). CDR3 size: 15 residues. The V and J ends lost 3 bases and 6 bases respectively, with 14 bases between them. This CDR3 reads CASSLGAGLAGELFF. CDR3 DNA sequence: TGTGCCAGCAGTTTGGGAGCCGGTTTGGCCGGGGAGCTGTTTTTT.

This clonotype was seen only a few times. The rearrangement uses TRBV12-3 or TRBV12-4 and TRBJ2-1, with TRBD2 matching 7 bases. Trimming removed 3 bases from V and 4 bases from J; junction bases left unmatched: 12. The CDR3 sequence is 17 residues long. The CDR3 sequence is CASSFEVGLGGYNEQFF. The CDR3 bases are TGTGCCAGCAGTTTCGAAGTGGGTCTCGGGGGGTACAATGAGCAGTTCTTC.